This TCR beta chain was recorded in a study of blood T cell repertoires in COVID-19 (dated by TCRdb to about 2020). In the study overall: Collaborator samples came from the United States, Italy and Spain and covered acute and convalescent phases of COVID-19. Subjects who had been exposed to COVID-19, were actively infected with it, or had recovered from it provided the deeply sampled blood TCRbeta repertoires that made up the dataset. Samples came from the ongoing ImmuneRACE study (first 160 participants) plus 1,254 subjects from 6 global collaborators. The repertoires were released in a freely available public database meant as a resource for research on the immune response to SARS-CoV-2. The prospective study material was composed of cDNA or gDNA derived from T cells, B-cell-depleted T cells, or PBMCs. Where available, HLA class I and class II types were obtained from metadata supplied by the sample provider rather than from assay-based typing. A de-identified subject ID, COVID-19 status, age in years and sex were almost always included in the sample metadata. Beyond this particular receptor, the publication reports: How much clinical and demographic metadata was included differed by source and by participant, and the metadata was provided uncurated.

As for this clone: The antigen it binds to is not known. Within one base of it there is no much larger clone, and no base qualities were kept.

TCRbeta CDR3 regions were amplified from genomic DNA by means of the immunoSEQ Assay, a bias-controlled multiplex PCR. As for the authors' bioinformatics: The number of nucleated cells in each sample was estimated by amplification of reference gene primers within the assay. To quantify the absolute abundance of each unique TCRbeta CDR3 rearrangement, sequence reads were collapsed and filtered. For each sample, productive Simpson clonality was calculated as the square root of Simpson's diversity index over productive rearrangements. Entries here come from immuneACCESS through TCRdb and include only in-frame sequences with V and J called. Some clones fail to appear in such tables; in the studies checked, an unresolved V gene covers under half of the shortfall, and the cause of the remainder is unknown. V and J calls and clone size are as listed in that table; D and trimming were resolved from the DNA. The sample table lists 250,000 to 300,000 clones, approximately 93% of them with a count of one. 2.2% of the sample belongs to the ten largest clones.

One collaborating source in Seattle enrolled patients during active infection and followed them longitudinally through the course of disease. Collaborating institutions collected whole blood in K2EDTA tubes following their own protocols. For TCRbeta analysis, collaborators shipped samples as frozen whole blood, isolated PBMCs, or DNA extracted from either of those sample types. Counted from cysteine to phenylalanine, this CDR3 has 15 amino acids. Only the CDR3 part of the read is kept: 45 bases, read in frame from the first base. V loses 7 bases, J loses 4 bases, and the germline ends lie 16 bases apart. Per the germline V gene (reference sequence), LGHDT is the CDR1 and YNNKEL is the CDR2.

The sample consisted of peripheral blood. The clonotype was recovered from a woman younger than 45 with COVID-19, enrolled during active disease. The chain was built from TRBV3-1 (or the pseudogene TRBV3-2) and TRBJ2-2; the best D guess is TRBD1, with 5 bases matching. The CDR3 region: CASNIRSGITGELFF. The sequence in DNA is TGTGCCAGCAACATCAGATCAGGGATCACCGGGGAGCTGTTTTTT.